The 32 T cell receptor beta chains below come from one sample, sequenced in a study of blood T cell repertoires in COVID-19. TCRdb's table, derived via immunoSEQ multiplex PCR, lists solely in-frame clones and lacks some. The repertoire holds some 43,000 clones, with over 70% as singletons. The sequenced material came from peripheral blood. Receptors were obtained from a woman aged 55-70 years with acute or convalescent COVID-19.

This chain's CDR3 is CASTEGARAYNEQFF. CDR3 coding DNA: TGCGCCAGCACCGAGGGGGCGCGGGCCTACAATGAGCAGTTCTTC. The chain links TRBV5-1 to TRBJ2-1; TRBD1 matches at 7 bases. The germline CDR1 and CDR2 sequences are SGHRS and YFSETQ. CDR3 length: 15 residues. V lost 6 bases, J lost 2 bases, and 8 bases stayed unmatched.

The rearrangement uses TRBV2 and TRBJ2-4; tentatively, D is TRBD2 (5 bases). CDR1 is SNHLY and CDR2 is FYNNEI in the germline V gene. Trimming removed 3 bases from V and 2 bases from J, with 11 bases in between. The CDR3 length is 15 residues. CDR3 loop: CASSETPGTKNIQYF. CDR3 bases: TGTGCCAGCAGTGAGACCCCCGGGACCAAAAACATTCAGTACTTC.

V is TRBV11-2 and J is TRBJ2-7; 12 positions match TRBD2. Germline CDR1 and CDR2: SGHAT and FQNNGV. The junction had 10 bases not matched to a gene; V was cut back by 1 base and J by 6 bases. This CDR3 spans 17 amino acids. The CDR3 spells CASSLARLAGDLGEQYF. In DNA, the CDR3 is TGTGCCAGCAGCTTAGCCCGACTAGCGGGGGACCTTGGCGAGCAGTACTTC. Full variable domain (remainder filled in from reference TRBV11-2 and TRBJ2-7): EAGVAQSPRYKIIEKRQSVAFWCNPISGHATLYWYQQILGQGPKLLIQFQNNGVVDDSQLPKDRFSAERLKGVDSTLKIQPAKLEDSAVYLCASSLARLAGDLGEQYFGPGTRLTVT.

DNA for the CDR3: TGTGCCAGCAGCTTAGAACCTAGCGCGCACAATGAGCAGTTCTTC. Translated, it gives CASSLEPSAHNEQFF. The V and J genes are TRBV11-3 and TRBJ2-1; D is perhaps TRBD2 (6 bases). The germline V and J ends were trimmed by 0 bases and 5 bases, with 11 bases remaining between them. This CDR3 contains 15 residues. CDR1 SGHNT and CDR2 YENEEA come from the germline V gene. The complete variable domain, with remaining parts taken from reference TRBV11-3 and TRBJ2-1, reads EAGVVQSPRYKIIEKKQPVAFWCNPISGHNTLYWYLQNLGQGPELLIRYENEEAVDDSQLPKDRFSAERLKGVDSTLKIQPAELGDSAVYLCASSLEPSAHNEQFFGPGTRLTVL.

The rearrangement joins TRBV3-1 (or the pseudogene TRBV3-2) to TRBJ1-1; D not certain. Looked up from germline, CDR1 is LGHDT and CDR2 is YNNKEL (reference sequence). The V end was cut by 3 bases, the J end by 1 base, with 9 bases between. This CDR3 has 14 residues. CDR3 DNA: TGTGCCAGCAGCCATTTCGGGGAGAACACTGAAGCTTTCTTT. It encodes CASSHFGENTEAFF.

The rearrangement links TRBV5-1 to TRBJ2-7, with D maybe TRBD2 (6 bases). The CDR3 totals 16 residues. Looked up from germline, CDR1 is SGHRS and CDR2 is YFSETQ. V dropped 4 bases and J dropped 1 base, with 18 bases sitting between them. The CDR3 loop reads CASSGGITGLSYEQYF. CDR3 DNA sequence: TGCGCCAGCAGCGGGGGGATCACAGGACTTTCCTACGAGCAGTACTTC.

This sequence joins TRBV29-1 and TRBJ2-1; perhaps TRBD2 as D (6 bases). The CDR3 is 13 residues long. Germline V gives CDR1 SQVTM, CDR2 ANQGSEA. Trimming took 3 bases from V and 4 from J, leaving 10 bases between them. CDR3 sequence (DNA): TGCAGCGTTGATATCGGGGGATACAATGAGCAGTTCTTC. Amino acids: CSVDIGGYNEQFF.

The DNA of the CDR3 is TGTGCCAGTGCTGGCAGGGCCTACAATGAGCAGTTCTTC. As protein: CASAGRAYNEQFF. The chain links TRBV19 to TRBJ2-1, with D possibly TRBD1 on 5 matching bases. Germline V lookup: CDR1 LNHDA, CDR2 SQIVND (reference sequence). CDR3 length equals 13 residues. The V end was cut by 8 bases, the J end by 2 bases, with 10 bases between. Supplemented by reference TRBV19 and TRBJ2-1, the full variable domain reads DGGITQSPKYLFRKEGQNVTLSCEQNLNHDAMYWYRQDPGQGLRLIYYSQIVNDFQKGDIAEGYSVSREKKESFPLTVTSAQKNPTAFYLCASAGRAYNEQFFGPGTRLTVL.

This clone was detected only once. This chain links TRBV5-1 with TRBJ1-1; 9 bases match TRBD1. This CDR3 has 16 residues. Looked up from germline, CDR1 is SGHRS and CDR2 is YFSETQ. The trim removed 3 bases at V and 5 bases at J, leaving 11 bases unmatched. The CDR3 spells CASSSLGTGKKTEAFF. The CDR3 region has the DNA TGCGCCAGCAGCTCACTGGGGACAGGGAAGAAGACTGAAGCTTTCTTT.

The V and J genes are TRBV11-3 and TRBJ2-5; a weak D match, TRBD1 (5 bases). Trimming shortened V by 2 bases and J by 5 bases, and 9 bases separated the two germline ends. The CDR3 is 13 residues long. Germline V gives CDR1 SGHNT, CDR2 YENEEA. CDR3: CASSLSGWETQYF. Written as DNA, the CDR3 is TGTGCCAGCAGCTTATCAGGGTGGGAGACCCAGTACTTC.

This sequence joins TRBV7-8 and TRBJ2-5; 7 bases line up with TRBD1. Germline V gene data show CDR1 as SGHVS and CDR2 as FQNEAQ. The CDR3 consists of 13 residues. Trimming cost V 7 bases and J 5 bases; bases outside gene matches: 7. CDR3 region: CASNRDSAETQYF. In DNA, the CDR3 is TGTGCCAGCAACCGGGACAGCGCGGAGACCCAGTACTTC.

In DNA form, the CDR3 reads TGTGCCAGCAGCCGCAAGGGGTACACCGGGGAGCTGTTTTTT. This encodes CASSRKGYTGELFF. The chain links TRBV16 to TRBJ2-2; weak D call: TRBD1 (5 bases). Germline V CDR1 and CDR2: KGHSY, FQNENV. V was clipped by 4 bases and J by 3 bases, with 9 bases between them. The CDR3 length is 14 residues.

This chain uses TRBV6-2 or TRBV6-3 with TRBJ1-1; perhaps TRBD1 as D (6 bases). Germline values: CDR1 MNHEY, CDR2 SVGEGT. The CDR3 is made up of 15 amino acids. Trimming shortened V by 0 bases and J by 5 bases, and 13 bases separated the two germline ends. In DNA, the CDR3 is TGTGCCAGCAGTTACTCGACAACAGGGACAACTGAAGCTTTCTTT. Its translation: CASSYSTTGTTEAFF.

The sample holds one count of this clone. The CDR3 nucleotides read TGTGCCAGCAGTGAACATGGCTCGCGCGGCTCGGAGCAGTTCTTC. Its translation is CASSEHGSRGSEQFF. The J gene is TRBJ2-1, the V gene TRBV25-1; D not resolved. Trimming stripped 2 bases from V and 10 bases from J, with 18 bases between. This CDR3 is 15 amino acids long. Per germline, CDR1 MGHDK and CDR2 SYGVNS.

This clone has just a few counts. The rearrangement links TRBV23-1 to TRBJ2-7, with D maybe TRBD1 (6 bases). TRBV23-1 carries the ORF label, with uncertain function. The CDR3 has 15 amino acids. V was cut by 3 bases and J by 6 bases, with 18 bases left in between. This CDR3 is CASSQGNREVSEQYF. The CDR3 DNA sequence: TGCGCCAGCAGTCAGGGGAACAGGGAAGTATCCGAGCAGTACTTC.

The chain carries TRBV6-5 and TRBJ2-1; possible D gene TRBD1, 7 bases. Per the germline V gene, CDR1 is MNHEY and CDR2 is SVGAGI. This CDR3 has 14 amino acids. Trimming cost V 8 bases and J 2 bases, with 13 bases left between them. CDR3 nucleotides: TGTGCCAGCGAGCAGGGGGGAACCTACAATGAGCAGTTCTTC. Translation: CASEQGGTYNEQFF.

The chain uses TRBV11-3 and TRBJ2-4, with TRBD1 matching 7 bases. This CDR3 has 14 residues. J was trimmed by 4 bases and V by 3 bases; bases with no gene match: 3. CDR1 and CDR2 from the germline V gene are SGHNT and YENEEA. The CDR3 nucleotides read TGTGCCAGCAGCTTCGGGACAGAGAAAAACATTCAGTACTTC. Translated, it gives CASSFGTEKNIQYF.

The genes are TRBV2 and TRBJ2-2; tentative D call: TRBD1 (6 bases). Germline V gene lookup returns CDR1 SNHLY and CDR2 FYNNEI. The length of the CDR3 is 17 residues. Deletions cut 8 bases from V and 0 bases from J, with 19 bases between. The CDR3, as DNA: TGTGCCAGCCTGCAGGGGTTGATTATTACGAACACCGGGGAGCTGTTTTTT. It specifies CASLQGLIITNTGELFF.

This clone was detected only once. In DNA, the CDR3 is TGTGCCAGCAGCTCGCAGGGGTTTGGGGAGCAGTACTTC. Protein: CASSSQGFGEQYF. V usage is TRBV5-6 and J usage is TRBJ2-7; possibly TRBD1 for D (6 bases). Germline V gene sequence: CDR1 SGHDT, CDR2 YYEEEE. The CDR3 totals 13 residues. The V and J ends lost 3 bases and 7 bases respectively, with 14 bases between them.

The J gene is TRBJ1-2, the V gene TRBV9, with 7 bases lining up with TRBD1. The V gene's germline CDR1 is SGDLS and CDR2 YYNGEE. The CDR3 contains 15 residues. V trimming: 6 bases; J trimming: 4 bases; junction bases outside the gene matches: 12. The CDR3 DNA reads TGTGCCAGCACCGCCCCGGACAGGCCCCCCTATGGCTACACCTTC. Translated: CASTAPDRPPYGYTF.

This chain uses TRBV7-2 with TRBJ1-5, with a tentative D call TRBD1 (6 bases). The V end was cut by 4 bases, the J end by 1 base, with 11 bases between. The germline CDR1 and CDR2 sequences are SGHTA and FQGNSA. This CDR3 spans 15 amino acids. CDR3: CASSYTGLSNQPQHF. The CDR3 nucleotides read TGTGCCAGCAGCTACACAGGGCTAAGCAATCAGCCCCAGCATTTT.

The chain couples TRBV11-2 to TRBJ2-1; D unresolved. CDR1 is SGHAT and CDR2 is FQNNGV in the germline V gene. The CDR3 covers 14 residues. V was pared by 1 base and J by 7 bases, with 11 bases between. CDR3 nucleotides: TGTGCCAGCAGCTTAGTGAGGTCTGGGAATGAGCAGTTCTTC. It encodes CASSLVRSGNEQFF.

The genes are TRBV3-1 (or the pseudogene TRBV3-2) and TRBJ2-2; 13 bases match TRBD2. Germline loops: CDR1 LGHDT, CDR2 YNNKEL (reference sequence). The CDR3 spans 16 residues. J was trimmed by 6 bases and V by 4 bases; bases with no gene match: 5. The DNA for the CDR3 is TGTGCCAGCAGCCGCCTACTAGCGGGGGGGCCCGGGGAGCTGTTTTTT. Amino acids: CASSRLLAGGPGELFF.

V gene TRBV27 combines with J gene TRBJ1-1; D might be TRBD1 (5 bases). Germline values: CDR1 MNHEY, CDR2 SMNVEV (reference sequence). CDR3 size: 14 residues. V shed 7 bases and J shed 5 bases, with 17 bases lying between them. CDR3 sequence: CASKTNGGRTEAFF. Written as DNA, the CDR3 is TGTGCCAGCAAGACCAACGGGGGTCGGACTGAAGCTTTCTTT.

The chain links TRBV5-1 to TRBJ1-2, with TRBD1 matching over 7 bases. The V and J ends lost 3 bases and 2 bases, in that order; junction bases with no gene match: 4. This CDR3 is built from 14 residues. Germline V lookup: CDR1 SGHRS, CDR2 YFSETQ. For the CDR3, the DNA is TGCGCCAGCAGCTCGATGACAGGGAACTATGGCTACACCTTC. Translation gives CASSSMTGNYGYTF.

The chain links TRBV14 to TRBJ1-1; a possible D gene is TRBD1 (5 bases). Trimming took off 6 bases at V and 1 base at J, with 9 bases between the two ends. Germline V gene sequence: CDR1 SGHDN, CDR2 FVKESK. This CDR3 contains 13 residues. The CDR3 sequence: CASSLGQNTEAFF. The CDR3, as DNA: TGTGCCAGCAGTCTCGGACAGAACACTGAAGCTTTCTTT. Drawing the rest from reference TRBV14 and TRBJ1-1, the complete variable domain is EAGVTQFPSHSVIEKGQTVTLRCDPISGHDNLYWYRRVMGKEIKFLLHFVKESKQDESGMPNNRFLAERTGGTYSTLKVQPAELEDSGVYFCASSLGQNTEAFFGQGTRLTVV.

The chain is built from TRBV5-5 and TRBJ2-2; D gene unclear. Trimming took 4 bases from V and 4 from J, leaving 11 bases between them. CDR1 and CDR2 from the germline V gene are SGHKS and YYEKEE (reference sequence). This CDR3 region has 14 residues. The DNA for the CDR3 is TGTGCCAGCAGCGAAATTGGCGGCACCGGGGAGCTGTTTTTT. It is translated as CASSEIGGTGELFF.

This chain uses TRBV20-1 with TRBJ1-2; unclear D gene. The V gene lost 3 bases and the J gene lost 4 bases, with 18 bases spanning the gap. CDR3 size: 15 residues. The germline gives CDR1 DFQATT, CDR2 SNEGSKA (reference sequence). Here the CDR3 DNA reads TGCAGTGCTAGTGGCGTGAGGGATGAAGTCTATGGCTACACCTTC. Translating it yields CSASGVRDEVYGYTF.

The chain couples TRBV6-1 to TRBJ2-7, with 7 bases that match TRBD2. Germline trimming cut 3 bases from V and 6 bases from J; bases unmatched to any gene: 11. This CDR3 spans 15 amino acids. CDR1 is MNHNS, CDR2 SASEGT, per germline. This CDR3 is CASSEGLMGGGEQYF. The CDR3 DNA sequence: TGTGCCAGCAGTGAGGGACTAATGGGTGGAGGCGAGCAGTACTTC.

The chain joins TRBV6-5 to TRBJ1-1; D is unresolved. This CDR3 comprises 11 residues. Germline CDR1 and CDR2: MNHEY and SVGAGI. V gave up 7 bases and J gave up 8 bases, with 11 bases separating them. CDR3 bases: TGTGCCAGCAATACCGACGGGGAAGCTTTCTTT. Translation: CASNTDGEAFF.

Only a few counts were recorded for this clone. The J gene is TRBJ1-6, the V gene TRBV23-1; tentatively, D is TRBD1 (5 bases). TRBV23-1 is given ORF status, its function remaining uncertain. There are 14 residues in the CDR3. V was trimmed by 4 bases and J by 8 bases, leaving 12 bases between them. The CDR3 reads CASSPRDLDSPLHF. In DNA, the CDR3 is TGCGCCAGCAGTCCCCGGGACTTGGATTCACCCCTCCACTTT.

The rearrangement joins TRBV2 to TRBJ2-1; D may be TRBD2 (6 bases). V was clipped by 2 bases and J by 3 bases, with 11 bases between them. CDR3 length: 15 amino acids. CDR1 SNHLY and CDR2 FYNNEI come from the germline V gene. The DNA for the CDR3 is TGTGCCAGCAGTGAATTCGGGGACTTCTACAATGAGCAGTTCTTC. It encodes CASSEFGDFYNEQFF. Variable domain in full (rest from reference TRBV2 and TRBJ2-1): EPEVTQTPSHQVTQMGQEVILRCVPISNHLYFYWYRQILGQKVEFLVSFYNNEISEKSEIFDDQFSVERPDGSNFTLKIRSTKLEDSAMYFCASSEFGDFYNEQFFGPGTRLTVL.